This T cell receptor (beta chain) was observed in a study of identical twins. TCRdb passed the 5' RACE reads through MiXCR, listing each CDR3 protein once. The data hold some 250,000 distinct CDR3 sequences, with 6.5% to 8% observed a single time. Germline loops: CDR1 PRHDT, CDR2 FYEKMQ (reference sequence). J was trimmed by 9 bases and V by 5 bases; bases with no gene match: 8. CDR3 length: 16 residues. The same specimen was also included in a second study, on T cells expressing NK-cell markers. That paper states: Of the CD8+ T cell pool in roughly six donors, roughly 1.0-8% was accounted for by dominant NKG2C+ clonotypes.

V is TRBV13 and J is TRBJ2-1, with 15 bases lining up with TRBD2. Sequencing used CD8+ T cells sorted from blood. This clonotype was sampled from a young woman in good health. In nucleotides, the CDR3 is TGTGCCAGCAGCCCTGGACTAGCGGGGGGGCTGGGTGAGCAGTTCTTC. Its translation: CASSPGLAGGLGEQFF.